These T cell receptor beta chains were read from a single sample in a study of T-cell reconstitution after alpha-beta-depleted transplantation in children. TCRdb reprocessed the PCR reads with MiXCR, giving one entry per CDR3 protein. The sample has hundreds of thousands of distinct CDR3 sequences, roughly an eighth seen once. Sequences were derived from PBMCs from the stem cell graft donor, sampled from the stem cell graft. The receptors were sampled from a human donor who donated a stem cell graft to a child with combined immunodeficiency. Both conserved end residues are part of each CDR3. Each record gives: CDR3 length, clone size, D gene, J gene, V gene, CDR3 protein, CDR3 DNA. A D gene is named only where the DNA matches it firmly. Only some rows state a clone size, as once, few, many or a class for expanded clones.

17 | few | . | TRBJ2-7 | TRBV20-1 | CSARAGFLDPLLGEQYF | TGCAGTGCTAGAGCAGGGTTCCTGGACCCTCTCTTGGGGGAGCAGTACTTC
17 | many | . | TRBJ2-6 | TRBV4-3 | CASSQDLGSSGANVLTF | TGCGCCAGCAGCCAAGATTTAGGAAGCTCTGGGGCCAACGTCCTGACTTTC
13 | . | . | TRBJ1-2 | TRBV4-1 | CASSPMANRGYTF | TGCGCCAGCAGCCCCATGGCGAACCGGGGCTACACCTTC
13 | many | . | TRBJ2-3 | TRBV29-1 | CSVVVENTDTQYF | TGCAGCGTTGTGGTAGAAAACACAGATACGCAGTATTTT
15 | few | TRBD1 | TRBJ2-5 | TRBV20-1 | CSPRAGQGARETQYF | TGCAGCCCTAGGGCGGGACAGGGGGCGCGAGAGACCCAGTACTTC
16 | . | . | TRBJ1-1 | TRBV6-5 | CASSYGGGEMNTEAFF | TGTGCCAGCAGTTACGGGGGGGGCGAGATGAACACTGAAGCTTTCTTT
13 | many | TRBD2 | TRBJ2-1 | TRBV29-1 | CSALGGRGNEQFF | TGCAGCGCCTTAGGCGGGAGGGGGAATGAGCAGTTCTTC
13 | . | . | TRBJ2-1 | TRBV30 | CAWSTGGSNEQFF | TGTGCCTGGAGCACCGGGGGAAGCAATGAGCAGTTCTTC
14 | few | TRBD2 | TRBJ2-7 | TRBV12-3/TRBV12-4 | CASSGLAATYEQYF | TGTGCCAGCAGTGGACTAGCGGCGACCTACGAGCAGTACTTC
12 | . | TRBD1 | TRBJ1-5 | TRBV29-1 | CSVGTGNQPQHF | TGCAGCGTAGGGACAGGGAATCAGCCCCAGCATTTT
15 | many | . | TRBJ2-3 | TRBV27 | CASRLWDGNTDTQYF | TGTGCCAGCAGGCTATGGGACGGGAACACAGATACGCAGTATTTT
15 | many | . | TRBJ2-2 | TRBV5-1 | CASSLNRGGTGELFF | TGCGCCAGCAGCTTGAACAGGGGAGGAACCGGGGAGCTGTTTTTT
15 | few | TRBD1 | TRBJ2-7 | TRBV7-7 | CASSSNRGTNYEQYF | TGTGCTAGCAGCTCAAACAGGGGAACAAACTACGAGCAGTACTTC
17 | . | TRBD2 | TRBJ2-3 | TRBV6-2/TRBV6-3 | CASRLPGLADRTDTQYF | TGTGCCAGCAGACTCCCGGGACTAGCGGACCGCACAGATACGCAGTATTTT
13 | . | . | TRBJ2-7 | TRBV20-1 | CSARGPLNSLQYF | TGCAGTGCTAGAGGGCCCTTGAATTCTCTCCAGTACTTC